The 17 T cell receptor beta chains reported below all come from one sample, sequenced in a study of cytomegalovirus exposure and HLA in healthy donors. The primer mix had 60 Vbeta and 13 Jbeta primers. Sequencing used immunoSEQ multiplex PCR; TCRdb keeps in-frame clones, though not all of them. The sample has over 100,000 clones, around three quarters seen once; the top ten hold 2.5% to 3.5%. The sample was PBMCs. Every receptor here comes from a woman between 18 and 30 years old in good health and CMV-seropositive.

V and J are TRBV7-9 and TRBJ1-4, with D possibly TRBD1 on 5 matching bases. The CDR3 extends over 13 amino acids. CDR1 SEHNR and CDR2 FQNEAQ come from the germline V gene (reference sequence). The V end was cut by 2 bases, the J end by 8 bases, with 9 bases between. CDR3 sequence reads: CASSLISGEKLFF. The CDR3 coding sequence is TGTGCCAGCAGCTTAATCTCAGGGGAAAAACTGTTTTTT.

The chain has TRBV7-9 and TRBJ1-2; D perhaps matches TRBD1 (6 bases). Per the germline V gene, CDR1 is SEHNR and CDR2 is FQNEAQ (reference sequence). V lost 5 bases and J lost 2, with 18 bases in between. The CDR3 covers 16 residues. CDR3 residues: CASSLNLQDSNYGYTF. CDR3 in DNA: TGTGCCAGCAGCCTAAACCTTCAGGACAGCAACTATGGCTACACCTTC. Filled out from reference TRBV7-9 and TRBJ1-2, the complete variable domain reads DTGVSQNPRHKITKRGQNVTFRCDPISEHNRLYWYRQTLGQGPEFLTYFQNEAQLEKSRLLSDRFSAERPKGSFSTLEIQRTEQGDSAMYLCASSLNLQDSNYGYTFGSGTRLTVV.

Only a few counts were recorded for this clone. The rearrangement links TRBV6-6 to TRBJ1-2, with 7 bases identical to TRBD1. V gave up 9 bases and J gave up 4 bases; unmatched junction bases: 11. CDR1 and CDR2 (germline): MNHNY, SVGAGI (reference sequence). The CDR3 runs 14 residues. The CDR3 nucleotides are TGTGCCAGTCTTCAGGGGGTCCGGATCTATGGCTACACCTTC. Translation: CASLQGVRIYGYTF.

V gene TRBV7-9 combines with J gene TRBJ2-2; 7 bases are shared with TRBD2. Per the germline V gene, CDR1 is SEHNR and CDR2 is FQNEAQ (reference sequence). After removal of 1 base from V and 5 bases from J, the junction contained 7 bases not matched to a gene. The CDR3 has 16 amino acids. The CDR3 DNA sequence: TGTGCCAGCAGCTTAGGAGGCGGGAGATCAACCGGGGAGCTGTTTTTT. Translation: CASSLGGGRSTGELFF.

CDR3 sequence: CASSVGGNEKLFF. The CDR3, as DNA: TGTGCCAGCAGCGTAGGAGGGAATGAAAAACTGTTTTTT. This rearrangement joins TRBV9 to TRBJ1-4; unclear D gene. The CDR3 is 13 amino acids. V dropped 0 bases and J dropped 5 bases, with 5 bases sitting between them. The germline V gene encodes CDR1 SGDLS and CDR2 YYNGEE.

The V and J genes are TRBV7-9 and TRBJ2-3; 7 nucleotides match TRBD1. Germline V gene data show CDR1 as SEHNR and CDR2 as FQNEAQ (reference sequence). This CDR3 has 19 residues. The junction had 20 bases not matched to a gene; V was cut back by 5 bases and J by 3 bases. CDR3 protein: CASSQKTGVYVVRTDTQYF. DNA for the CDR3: TGTGCCAGCAGCCAAAAAACAGGGGTTTATGTGGTTAGGACAGATACGCAGTATTTT.

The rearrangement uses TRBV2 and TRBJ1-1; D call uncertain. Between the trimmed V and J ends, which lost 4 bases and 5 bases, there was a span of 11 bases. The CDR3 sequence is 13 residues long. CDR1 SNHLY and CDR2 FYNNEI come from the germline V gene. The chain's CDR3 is CASSVARETEAFF. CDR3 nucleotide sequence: TGTGCCAGCAGTGTGGCGCGGGAAACTGAAGCTTTCTTT.

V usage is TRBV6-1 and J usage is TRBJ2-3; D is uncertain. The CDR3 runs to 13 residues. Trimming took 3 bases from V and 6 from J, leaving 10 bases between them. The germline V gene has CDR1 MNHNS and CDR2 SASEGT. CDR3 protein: CASSDLQADTQYF. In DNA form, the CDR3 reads TGTGCCAGCAGTGATCTCCAGGCCGATACGCAGTATTTT.

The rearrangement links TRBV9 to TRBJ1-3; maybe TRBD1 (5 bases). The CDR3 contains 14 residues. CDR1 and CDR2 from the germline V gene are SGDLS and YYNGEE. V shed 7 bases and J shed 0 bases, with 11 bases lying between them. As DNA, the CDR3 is TGTGCCAGCGAGGAGGGGCCCTCTGGAAACACCATATATTTT. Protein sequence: CASEEGPSGNTIYF.

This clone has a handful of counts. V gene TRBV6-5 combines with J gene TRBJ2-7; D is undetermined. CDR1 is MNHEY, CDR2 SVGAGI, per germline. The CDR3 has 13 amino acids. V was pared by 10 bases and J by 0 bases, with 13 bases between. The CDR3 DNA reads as TGTGCCACCTTAGATTCGAACTCCTACGAGCAGTACTTC. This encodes CATLDSNSYEQYF.

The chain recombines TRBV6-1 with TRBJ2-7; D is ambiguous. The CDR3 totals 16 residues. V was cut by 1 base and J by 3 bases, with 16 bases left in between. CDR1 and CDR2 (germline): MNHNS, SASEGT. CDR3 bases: TGTGCCAGCAGTGAAGGATCCGGGTTTGGATACTACGAGCAGTACTTC. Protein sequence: CASSEGSGFGYYEQYF.

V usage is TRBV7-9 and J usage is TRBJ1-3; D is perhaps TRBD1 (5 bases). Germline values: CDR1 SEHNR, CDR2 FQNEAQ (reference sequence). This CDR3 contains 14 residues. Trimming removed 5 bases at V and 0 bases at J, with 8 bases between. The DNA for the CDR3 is TGTGCCAGCAGCCGACAGCGCTCTGGAAACACCATATATTTT. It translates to CASSRQRSGNTIYF.

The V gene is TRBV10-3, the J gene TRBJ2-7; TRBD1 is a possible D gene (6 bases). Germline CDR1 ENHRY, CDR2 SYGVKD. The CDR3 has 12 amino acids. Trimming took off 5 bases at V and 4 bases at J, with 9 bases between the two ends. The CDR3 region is CAISTGLYEQYF. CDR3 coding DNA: TGTGCCATCAGTACAGGGTTGTACGAGCAGTACTTC.

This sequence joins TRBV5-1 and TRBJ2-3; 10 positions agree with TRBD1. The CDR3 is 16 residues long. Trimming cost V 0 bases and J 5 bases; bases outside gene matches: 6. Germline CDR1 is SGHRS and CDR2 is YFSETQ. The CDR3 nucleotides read TGCGCCAGCAGCTTGGCGACAGGGGGCGCGGTAGATACGCAGTATTTT. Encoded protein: CASSLATGGAVDTQYF.

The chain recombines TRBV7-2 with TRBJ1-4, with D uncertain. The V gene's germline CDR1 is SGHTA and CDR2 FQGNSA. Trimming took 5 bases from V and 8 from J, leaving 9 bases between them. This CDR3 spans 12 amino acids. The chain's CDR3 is CASSPLREKLFF. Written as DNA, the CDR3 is TGTGCCAGCAGCCCCCTCCGGGAAAAACTGTTTTTT.

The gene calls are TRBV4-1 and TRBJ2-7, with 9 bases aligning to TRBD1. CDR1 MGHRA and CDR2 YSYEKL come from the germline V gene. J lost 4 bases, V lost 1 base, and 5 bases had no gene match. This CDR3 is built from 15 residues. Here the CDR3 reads CASSQGTQGAYEQYF. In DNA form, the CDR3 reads TGCGCCAGCAGCCAAGGAACACAGGGGGCTTACGAGCAGTACTTC.

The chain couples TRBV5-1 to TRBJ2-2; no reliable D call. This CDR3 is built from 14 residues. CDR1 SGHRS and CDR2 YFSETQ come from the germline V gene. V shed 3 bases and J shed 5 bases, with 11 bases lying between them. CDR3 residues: CASSSATATGELFF. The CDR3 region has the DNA TGCGCCAGCAGCTCTGCAACTGCGACCGGGGAGCTGTTTTTT.